A selection of T cell receptor beta chains follows, all from one sample in a study of T-cell reconstitution after alpha-beta-depleted transplantation in children. MiXCR, run by TCRdb on the PCR reads, gives a single entry per CDR3 protein. Of about 980,000 distinct CDR3 sequences listed, 25% to 30% are singletons. The material was PBMCs, mostly from graft donor cells, obtained 360 days after TCRalphabeta/CD19-depleted stem cell transplant. The receptor source for this set is a boy younger than two who had a stem cell transplant for SCID, so the T cells may come from the graft donor. Each CDR3 is given with its conserved first and last residue. A D gene is named only where the DNA matches it firmly. For some rows the clone size is stated as once, few or many, or as a class when expanded; others skip it.

V: TRBV29-1
size: .
D: .
J: TRBJ2-5
DNA: TGCAGCGTTGAACCCGGGATTGGGACCCAGTACTTC
CDR3: CSVEPGIGTQYF

V: TRBV5-1
size: few
D: .
J: TRBJ2-6
DNA: TGCGCCAGCAGCTTCATTCGCGGATTAAGCTCTGGGGCCAACGTCCTGACTTTC
CDR3: CASSFIRGLSSGANVLTF

V: TRBV18
size: many
D: .
J: TRBJ2-3
DNA: TGTGCCAGCTCACCAGGCATAACAGATACGCAGTATTTT
CDR3: CASSPGITDTQYF

V: TRBV29-1
size: .
D: .
J: TRBJ2-6
DNA: TGCAGCGTTGTGAAGGGGGGTTCTGGGGCCAACGTCCTGACTTTC
CDR3: CSVVKGGSGANVLTF

V: TRBV6-1
size: few
D: TRBD1
J: TRBJ2-1
DNA: TGTGCCAGCAGTGCTCGGGACAGGGGGCTTTCCGCGCAGTTCTTC
CDR3: CASSARDRGLSAQFF

V: TRBV10-3
size: few
D: .
J: TRBJ1-2
DNA: TGTGCCATCAGTGATAACGGGAGCTATGGCTACACCTTC
CDR3: CAISDNGSYGYTF

V: TRBV28
size: few
D: TRBD1
J: TRBJ1-1
DNA: TGTGCCAGCAGGGGGGTAAGACAGGGGAACACTGAAGCTTTCTTT
CDR3: CASRGVRQGNTEAFF

V: TRBV20-1
size: few
D: .
J: TRBJ1-1
DNA: TGCAGTGCTCCCCCAGGGAAAGGGTACACTGAAGCTTTCTTT
CDR3: CSAPPGKGYTEAFF

V: TRBV2
size: once
D: TRBD2
J: TRBJ2-5
DNA: TGTGCCATCCTCCGGGGGGGCGAAGAGACCCAGTACTTC
CDR3: CAILRGGEETQYF

V: TRBV9
size: few
D: .
J: TRBJ2-1
DNA: TGTGCCAGCGGCAAAAAAAGCTATGACAATGAGCAGTTCTTC
CDR3: CASGKKSYDNEQFF

V: TRBV10-1
size: .
D: .
J: TRBJ2-2
DNA: TGCGCCAGCAGTGGTACCCGTACCGGCACCGGGGAGCTGTTTTTT
CDR3: CASSGTRTGTGELFF

V: TRBV7-3
size: .
D: TRBD1
J: TRBJ1-5
DNA: TGTGCCAGCAGCCCAGGGACAGGGGGCAAGAATCAGCCCCAGCATTTT
CDR3: CASSPGTGGKNQPQHF

V: TRBV29-1
size: .
D: TRBD1
J: TRBJ2-5
DNA: TGCAGCGTTGAAGGCCCCAGGGGGACGACCCAGTACTTC
CDR3: CSVEGPRGTTQYF

V: TRBV5-1
size: few
D: TRBD2
J: TRBJ2-1
DNA: TGCGCCAGCAAGTATATAGCGGGGGACTACAATGAGCAGTTCTTC
CDR3: CASKYIAGDYNEQFF

V: TRBV20-1
size: .
D: .
J: TRBJ2-6
DNA: TGCAGTGCTTCGGGGGAATGGGTAGGAGCCCGCTCTGGGGCCAACGTCCTGACTTTC
CDR3: CSASGEWVGARSGANVLTF

V: TRBV7-9
size: .
D: .
J: TRBJ1-5
DNA: TGTGCCAGCAGCGCGAGCAATCAGCCCCAGCATTTT
CDR3: CASSASNQPQHF

V: TRBV20-1
size: .
D: TRBD2
J: TRBJ2-1
DNA: TGCAGTGCTATCCCAATAACTAGCGGGGGATACAATGAGCAGTTCTTC
CDR3: CSAIPITSGGYNEQFF

V: TRBV18
size: .
D: .
J: TRBJ1-2
DNA: TGTGCCAGCTCACCACCGGGCGGATACTATGGCTACACCTTC
CDR3: CASSPPGGYYGYTF

V: TRBV7-2
size: .
D: .
J: TRBJ2-7
DNA: TGTGCCAGCAGCTCTCAGGGGATTCTGAACGAGCAGTACTTC
CDR3: CASSSQGILNEQYF

V: TRBV5-1
size: few
D: .
J: TRBJ1-2
DNA: TGCGCCAGCAGCTTGACCGATAACTATGGCTACACCTTC
CDR3: CASSLTDNYGYTF

V: TRBV18
size: .
D: TRBD1
J: TRBJ2-7
DNA: TGTGCCAGCTCACCGAGAATGGACAGGGGCAGCGAGCAGTACTTC
CDR3: CASSPRMDRGSEQYF

V: TRBV11-2
size: .
D: TRBD2
J: TRBJ2-1
DNA: TGTGCCAGCAGCTTAGATTCGGGCGGGGGGAACTACAATGAGCAGTTCTTC
CDR3: CASSLDSGGGNYNEQFF

V: TRBV10-3
size: many
D: .
J: TRBJ2-2
DNA: TGTGCCATCAGTGAGTCACCGGGTTCCGGGGAGCTGTTTTTT
CDR3: CAISESPGSGELFF

V: TRBV6-1
size: .
D: .
J: TRBJ2-7
DNA: TGTGCCAGCAGTAGACTAGTGGTTGGGCGGCGACTGTACGAGCAGTACTTC
CDR3: CASSRLVVGRRLYEQYF